Listed here is a single T cell receptor (beta chain). Sequenced by immunoSEQ multiplex PCR; TCRdb stores in-frame clones only, minus some. Among about 60,000 clones listed, 50% to 60% were seen once. These data originate in a study of cytotoxic CD8 clonotypes in ibrutinib-treated CLL. Germline V CDR1 and CDR2: SEHNR, FQNEAQ (reference sequence). The CDR3 is 13 residues long. V was shortened by 2 bases and J by 4 bases, with 8 bases between the two germline ends. This chain connects TRBV7-9 to TRBJ1-1; no definite D call. The TCR was taken from a human donor with chronic lymphocytic leukemia. Source: PBMCs, taken at disease progression, from a patient treated with ibrutinib. The CDR3 region is CASSLWKATEAFF. CDR3 nucleotides: TGTGCCAGCAGCTTATGGAAGGCCACTGAAGCTTTCTTT.